Given below is one T cell receptor beta chain in context. This record belongs to a study of blood T cell repertoires in COVID-19. At the level of the study: Samples taken during acute and convalescent COVID-19 were collected in the United States, Italy and Spain. T cells, B-cell-depleted T cells, or PBMCs provided the cDNA or gDNA that served as material.

Trimming took 4 bases from V and 6 from J; bases not matched to a gene: 2. Germline CDR1 reads LNHDA; CDR2 reads SQIVND (reference sequence). The CDR3 has 15 amino acids. How the authors handled the data: Amplification with reference gene primers provided the estimates of nucleated cell counts. The repertoire was sequenced with immunoSEQ multiplex PCR; TCRdb's copy has only in-frame clones and lacks some. For V, J and clone size, that table is used; D and trimming come from the DNA. The data contain around 170,000 clones, more than 85% of them singletons. Either two negative PCRs, clearance, or symptom resolution qualified Cohort 3 donors as recovered.

The chain has TRBV19 and TRBJ2-1; 14 positions match TRBD2. Input material: PBMCs or T cells enriched from blood (not recorded which). This receptor was obtained from a woman between 45 and 60 years old who had recovered from COVID-19. CDR3 region: CASSTGLAGGNEQFF. The CDR3 DNA reads TGTGCCAGTAGTACAGGACTAGCGGGGGGCAATGAGCAGTTCTTC.